This T cell receptor beta chain was captured in a study of T cell responses to AZD1222 COVID-19 vaccine. The CDR3 length is 15 residues. Germline loops: CDR1 SGHAT, CDR2 FQNNGV. Findings of the study overall: White British people made up most donors, females outnumbered males, and clonal diversity was possibly underestimated.

Second doses were pooled across both intervals (about 4 or about 12 weeks). Generated by immunoSEQ multiplex PCR, the TCRdb table keeps only in-frame clones and is missing some. The repertoire consists of some 150,000 clones, with roughly 88% occurring once and the leading ten covering about 1.9%. Points on this clone: The antigen is not known. Compared with germline, one end of the junction differs, possibly owing to a read error.

The chain couples TRBV11-2 to TRBJ1-6, with D possibly TRBD1 on 5 matching bases. The receptor was isolated from an adult who received the AZD1222 COVID-19 vaccine. The sequences come from peripheral blood, collected 28 days after the second AZD1222 dose. In DNA, the CDR3 is TGTGCCAGCAGGTTAGGGGACCGCCCTTACTCACCCCTCCACTTT. Amino acids: CASRLGDRPYSPLHF. Using reference TRBV11-2 and TRBJ1-6 for the parts outside the CDR3, the full variable domain is EAGVAQSPRYKIIEKRQSVAFWCNPISGHATLYWYQQILGQGPKLLIQFQNNGVVDDSQLPKDRFSAERLKGVDSTLKIQPAKLEDSAVYLCASRLGDRPYSPLHFGNGTRLTVT.